These 29 T cell receptor beta chains originate from one sample sequenced in a study of shared clonotypes between healthy human individuals. Generated by immunoSEQ multiplex PCR, the TCRdb table keeps only in-frame clones and is missing some. The sample shows roughly 1,600,000 clones, approximately 98.5% of them seen only once. Input material: naive CD4+ T cells sorted from blood. Specified subset: CD45RA+ positively selected. All receptors come from a man aged 25-40 years in good health.

The V gene is TRBV28, the J gene TRBJ1-5; D gene uncertain. Germline assignment: CDR1 MDHEN and CDR2 SYDVKM. This CDR3 has 14 amino acids. The ends were cut back, 4 bases at V and 5 bases at J, with 12 bases in the middle. This chain's CDR3 is CASSSLRGHQPQHF. The DNA for the CDR3 is TGTGCCAGCAGTTCCTTAAGAGGGCATCAGCCCCAGCATTTT.

The gene calls are TRBV14 and TRBJ1-1; possible D gene TRBD1, 5 bases. This CDR3 has 17 amino acids. Germline loops: CDR1 SGHDN, CDR2 FVKESK. The ends were cut back, 0 bases at V and 4 bases at J, with 18 bases in the middle. The CDR3 is CASSQEVHNPRGTEAFF. The CDR3, as DNA: TGTGCCAGCAGCCAAGAGGTACACAACCCAAGGGGCACTGAAGCTTTCTTT.

This rearrangement joins TRBV11-3 to TRBJ1-1, with a tentative D call TRBD1 (5 bases). There are 13 residues in the CDR3. From germline, CDR1 is SGHNT and CDR2 YENEEA. V was pared by 2 bases and J by 4 bases, with 8 bases between. Here the CDR3 reads CASSLHDSTEAFF. The DNA for the CDR3 is TGTGCCAGCAGCTTACACGACAGCACTGAAGCTTTCTTT.

The chain recombines TRBV7-6 with TRBJ2-5; 10 bases fit TRBD2. There are 16 residues in the CDR3. V shed 8 bases, J shed 3 bases, and the junction held 12 bases outside the gene matches. Germline V gives CDR1 SGHVS, CDR2 FNYEAQ. The CDR3 protein is CASSRSGTSVEETQYF. The CDR3 DNA reads as TGTGCCAGCTCGCGATCCGGGACTAGCGTCGAAGAGACCCAGTACTTC.

The chain carries TRBV18 and TRBJ1-1; TRBD1 aligns across 11 bases. In germline, CDR1 is KGHSH, CDR2 LQKENI. With V trimmed by 4 bases and J by 1 base, 20 bases remained unmatched. CDR3 length equals 21 residues. As DNA, the CDR3 is TGTGCCAGCTCACTTCTAATAGGCTCACCGACCGGGACAGGGGGGAACACTGAAGCTTTCTTT. Encoded protein: CASSLLIGSPTGTGGNTEAFF.

This clone appeared a single time. One junction end does not reproduce the germline sequence, and a read error may be involved. The chain recombines TRBV7-7 with TRBJ1-1; D is undetermined. This CDR3 spans 13 amino acids. Germline values: CDR1 SSHAT, CDR2 FNYEAQ (reference sequence). CDR3 sequence: CASSLAVGSEAFF. The CDR3 bases are TGTGCTAGCAGCTTAGCAGTGGGGTCAGAAGCTTTCTTT. Drawing the rest from reference TRBV7-7 and TRBJ1-1, the complete variable domain is GAGVSQSPRYKVTKRGQDVTLRCDPISSHATLYWYQQALGQGPEFLTYFNYEAQPDKSGLPSDRFSAERPEGSISTLTIQRTEQRDSAMYRCASSLAVGSEAFFGQGTRLTVV.

J is TRBJ1-2 and V is TRBV2; 7 positions match TRBD1. V dropped 8 bases and J dropped 0; count of bases not matched to a gene: 15. Germline loops: CDR1 SNHLY, CDR2 FYNNEI. CDR3 length: 17 residues. The CDR3 here is CASFQAPGQRTNYGYTF. CDR3 nucleotides: TGTGCCAGCTTCCAAGCCCCGGGACAGCGAACTAACTATGGCTACACCTTC.

The chain couples TRBV9 to TRBJ2-1; TRBD2 is a possible D gene (5 bases). The CDR3 runs 14 residues. The germline V gene encodes CDR1 SGDLS and CDR2 YYNGEE. V was shortened by 2 bases and J by 13 bases, with 19 bases between the two germline ends. CDR3 region: CASSVRTLGAPQFF. CDR3 DNA: TGTGCCAGCAGCGTGAGGACTCTCGGCGCCCCTCAGTTCTTC.

The CDR3 DNA reads TGTGCCAGCAGGGCCGCGGGACTACCCTACGAGCAGTACTTC. This encodes CASRAAGLPYEQYF. The chain links TRBV27 to TRBJ2-7, with 7 bases identical to TRBD2. This CDR3 has 14 amino acids. CDR1 and CDR2 (germline): MNHEY, SMNVEV (reference sequence). With 6 bases clipped from V and 2 bases from J, the junction kept 7 bases outside the gene matches.

The chain combines TRBV5-6 with TRBJ2-5; D unresolved. This CDR3 has 15 amino acids. In germline, CDR1 is SGHDT, CDR2 YYEEEE. The V gene lost 0 bases and the J gene lost 2 bases, with 11 bases spanning the gap. The CDR3 nucleotides are TGTGCCAGCAGCTTGGGGAGAGAAAGACAAGAGACCCAGTACTTC. Its translation is CASSLGRERQETQYF.

The chain employs TRBV11-2 and TRBJ2-7, with a tentative D call TRBD1 (6 bases). Germline V gene lookup returns CDR1 SGHAT and CDR2 FQNNGV. V lost 5 bases, J lost 4 bases, and 15 bases lay in between. The CDR3 has 14 amino acids. CDR3 sequence: CASSRSGTLYEQYF. The CDR3 DNA is TGTGCCAGCAGCCGCTCCGGGACACTTTACGAGCAGTACTTC. The variable domain in full, with the rest retrieved from reference TRBV11-2 and TRBJ2-7, is EAGVAQSPRYKIIEKRQSVAFWCNPISGHATLYWYQQILGQGPKLLIQFQNNGVVDDSQLPKDRFSAERLKGVDSTLKIQPAKLEDSAVYLCASSRSGTLYEQYFGPGTRLTVT.

The chain has TRBV27 and TRBJ1-5; D unresolved. Deletions cut 5 bases from V and 1 base from J, with 9 bases between. Looked up from germline, CDR1 is MNHEY and CDR2 is SMNVEV (reference sequence). This CDR3 is built from 14 residues. CDR3 amino acids: CASSPHLSNQPQHF. CDR3 coding DNA: TGTGCCAGCAGTCCTCATCTGAGCAATCAGCCCCAGCATTTT.

The rearrangement uses TRBV5-1 and TRBJ1-2; no reliable D call. The CDR3 covers 14 residues. The germline CDR1 and CDR2 sequences are SGHRS and YFSETQ. Deletions cut 4 bases from V and 3 bases from J, with 13 bases between. The CDR3 bases are TGCGCCAGCAGCGCGGCCGGACTAGACTATGGCTACACCTTC. It specifies CASSAAGLDYGYTF.

The chain links TRBV19 to TRBJ1-5; D is undetermined. The CDR3 is 13 residues long. Trimming cost V 7 bases and J 5 bases, with 12 bases left between them. CDR1 and CDR2 (germline): LNHDA, SQIVND (reference sequence). CDR3 DNA sequence: TGTGCCAGTACCACGATCCGGGATCAGCCCCAGCATTTT. Translated: CASTTIRDQPQHF.

A single count supports this clone. The V gene is TRBV14, the J gene TRBJ2-3; no clear D gene. Germline V gene data show CDR1 as SGHDN and CDR2 as FVKESK. The CDR3 sequence is 13 residues long. Trimming took 2 bases from V and 8 from J, leaving 11 bases between them. CDR3 in amino acids: CASSQLSAATQYF. In nucleotides, the CDR3 is TGTGCCAGCAGCCAATTATCCGCGGCTACGCAGTATTTT.

The chain uses TRBV7-9 and TRBJ2-4; 7 bases line up with TRBD1. V was pared by 6 bases and J by 1 base, with 6 bases of the junction left unmatched. There are 15 residues in the CDR3. CDR1 is SEHNR, CDR2 FQNEAQ, per germline (reference sequence). For the CDR3, the DNA is TGTGCCAGCAGTCCACAGGGGCGGGCCAAAAACATTCAGTACTTC. This translates into CASSPQGRAKNIQYF.

The chain joins TRBV5-8 to TRBJ1-2; possibly TRBD1 for D (5 bases). Germline assignment: CDR1 SGHTS and CDR2 YDEGEE. The CDR3 is made up of 16 amino acids. The ends were cut back, 0 bases at V and 4 bases at J, with 16 bases in the middle. CDR3 sequence: CASSLGGPGSSYGYTF. Here the CDR3 DNA reads TGTGCCAGCAGCTTGGGCGGCCCAGGGAGCAGCTATGGCTACACCTTC.

V and J are TRBV5-6 and TRBJ2-6, with 7 bases that match TRBD2. CDR1 is SGHDT and CDR2 is YYEEEE in the germline V gene. The CDR3 contains 17 residues. V was clipped by 0 bases and J by 2 bases; unmatched bases: 5. The CDR3 DNA reads TGTGCCAGCAGCTTGGACAAGGGGAGGGCTGGGGCCAACGTCCTGACTTTC. It translates to CASSLDKGRAGANVLTF. The variable domain in full, completed from reference TRBV5-6 and TRBJ2-6, reads DAGVTQSPTHLIKTRGQQVTLRCSPKSGHDTVSWYQQALGQGPQFIFQYYEEEERQRGNFPDRFSGHQFPNYSSELNVNALLLGDSALYLCASSLDKGRAGANVLTFGAGSRLTVL.

CDR3: CASSAEWDQPQHF. The CDR3 DNA reads TGTGCCAGCAGTGCTGAGTGGGATCAGCCCCAGCATTTT. The chain recombines TRBV2 with TRBJ1-5; D gene ambiguous. Looked up from germline, CDR1 is SNHLY and CDR2 is FYNNEI. V lost 4 bases and J 5 bases, leaving 9 bases between the germline ends. The CDR3 covers 13 residues.

The V gene is TRBV19, the J gene TRBJ2-7; D ambiguous. This CDR3 has 15 residues. Germline CDR1 LNHDA, CDR2 SQIVND (reference sequence). V shed 1 base and J shed 0 bases, with 10 bases lying between them. The CDR3 here is CASSIVAGLSYEQYF. The CDR3 DNA reads as TGTGCCAGTAGTATAGTGGCAGGCCTCTCCTACGAGCAGTACTTC. Drawing the rest from reference TRBV19 and TRBJ2-7, the complete variable domain is DGGITQSPKYLFRKEGQNVTLSCEQNLNHDAMYWYRQDPGQGLRLIYYSQIVNDFQKGDIAEGYSVSREKKESFPLTVTSAQKNPTAFYLCASSIVAGLSYEQYFGPGTRLTVT.

This clone appeared once. The V and J genes are TRBV5-6 and TRBJ2-7; 8 nucleotides line up with TRBD1. The junction had 13 bases not matched to a gene; V was cut back by 4 bases and J by 4 bases. The CDR3 has 16 amino acids. Germline CDR1 and CDR2: SGHDT and YYEEEE. CDR3 protein: CASSPPVSDRDYEQYF. Here the CDR3 DNA reads TGTGCCAGCAGCCCCCCGGTATCGGACAGGGATTACGAGCAGTACTTC.

The chain uses TRBV4-1 and TRBJ2-3, with no clear D. The length of the CDR3 is 12 residues. Germline CDR1 MGHRA, CDR2 YSYEKL. V lost 4 bases and J lost 2, with 4 bases in between. CDR3 in DNA: TGCGCCAGCAGCCTAAACACAGATACGCAGTATTTT. Translation: CASSLNTDTQYF.

This rearrangement joins TRBV28 to TRBJ2-5; 10 bases line up with TRBD1. CDR1 MDHEN and CDR2 SYDVKM come from the germline V gene. J lost 2 bases, V lost 5 bases, and 2 bases had no gene match. This CDR3 contains 14 residues. DNA of the CDR3: TGTGCCAGCAGTCGGACAGGGGGACAAGAGACCCAGTACTTC. Its translation is CASSRTGGQETQYF.

In regard to this clone: Other DNA variants within this sample encode the same CDR3. V usage is TRBV5-1 and J usage is TRBJ2-7; the D gene is possibly TRBD1 (5 bases). V was cut by 2 bases and J by 0 bases, with 6 bases left in between. The germline V gene encodes CDR1 SGHRS and CDR2 YFSETQ. CDR3 length: 13 amino acids. The CDR3 sequence is CASSFQGSYEQYF. The CDR3 coding sequence is TGCGCCAGCAGCTTCCAGGGCTCCTACGAGCAGTACTTC.

The J gene is TRBJ2-7, the V gene TRBV5-1; weak D call: TRBD1 (6 bases). The CDR3 runs 15 residues. The germline gives CDR1 SGHRS, CDR2 YFSETQ. V lost 1 base, J lost 2 bases, and 13 bases lay in between. The CDR3 sequence is CASSLLRQGPYEQYF. In nucleotides, the CDR3 is TGCGCCAGCAGCTTGCTAAGGCAGGGGCCCTACGAGCAGTACTTC.

The V call is TRBV9, the J call TRBJ1-2; tentatively, D is TRBD1 (6 bases). Trimming stripped 0 bases from V and 8 bases from J, with 20 bases between. This CDR3 has 16 residues. Looked up from germline, CDR1 is SGDLS and CDR2 is YYNGEE. DNA of the CDR3: TGTGCCAGCAGCGTAGCCTCCCGGGCAGGGGAGGGCGGCTACACCTTC. Its protein product is CASSVASRAGEGGYTF.

The chain recombines TRBV5-4 with TRBJ2-3, with a possible D match to TRBD2 (5 bases). The CDR3 contains 16 residues. CDR1 is SGHNT, CDR2 YYREEE, per germline (reference sequence). Trimming removed 7 bases at V and 2 bases at J, with 20 bases between. DNA for the CDR3: TGTGCCAGCGGGCAGGTTCGCGGAGGATTCACAGATACGCAGTATTTT. Protein: CASGQVRGGFTDTQYF.

The chain couples TRBV29-1 to TRBJ2-5; tentative D call: TRBD2 (5 bases). Trimming removed 5 bases from V and 3 bases from J, with 7 bases in between. The CDR3 length is 11 residues. Germline V gene sequence: CDR1 SQVTM, CDR2 ANQGSEA. The CDR3 is CSVRREETQYF. The CDR3 nucleotides read TGCAGCGTTAGGCGGGAAGAGACCCAGTACTTC.

This chain joins TRBV7-9 and TRBJ2-7; D gene ambiguous. From germline, CDR1 is SEHNR and CDR2 FQNEAQ (reference sequence). With 4 bases removed from V and 0 bases from J, the gap between germline ends came to 13 bases. The CDR3 consists of 15 residues. The CDR3 here is CASSSRLLSSYEQYF. The CDR3 coding sequence is TGTGCCAGCAGCTCAAGACTCCTCAGCTCCTACGAGCAGTACTTC.